The 29 T cell receptor beta chains below come from one sample, sequenced in a study of tumor-infiltrating lymphocytes in primary liver carcinoma. For each extraction, RNA and DNA were obtained together from about 19-30 mg of unsorted bulk tissue. cDNA specific to TCR beta was made from 500 to 650 ng of total RNA, with a constant-region primer employed for priming. Researchers made the TCR beta libraries by running three nested multiplex PCR rounds with slightly modified ARM-PCR. The first two PCR rounds, approximately 10 cycles each, used TRBV1-TRBV30 forward primers and a C-beta reverse primer. TCRdb recomputed calls from the multiplex PCR reads with MiXCR, one row per CDR3 protein. The sample contains around 60,000 distinct CDR3 sequences, about 71% of which appear only once. Sequencing was carried out using liver tumor tissue from sampling region 4. Specified subset: tumor region T4, right-lateral pole. Receptors were obtained from a man aged 35-49 years with primary liver carcinoma and hepatitis B virus infection.

A remark on this clonotype: In this CDR3 the conserved last residue, phenylalanine or tryptophan, is missing, so a read error is likely. The chain joins TRBV11-3 to TRBJ2-1, with D unresolved. CDR3 size: 11 residues. V lost 5 bases, J lost 6 bases, and 5 bases lay in between. Per the germline V gene, CDR1 is SGHNT and CDR2 is YENEEA. DNA for the CDR3: TGTGCCAGCAGCCCCCTCAATGAGCAGTTCTTA. Residues: CASSPLNEQFL.

To note about this clonotype: The CDR3 does not end in the conserved phenylalanine or tryptophan, so this is likely a read error. The V call is TRBV6-5, the J call TRBJ2-1, with 7 bases lining up with TRBD1. The CDR3 spans 17 residues. V dropped 4 bases and J dropped 6; count of bases not matched to a gene: 15. CDR1 MNHEY and CDR2 SVGAGI come from the germline V gene. CDR3 nucleotide sequence: TGTGCCAGCAGTTCGACAGGGCTTGGGCTTTACGGCAATGAGCAGTTCCTC. Translated: CASSSTGLGLYGNEQFL.

This clonotype was seen many times. The chain has TRBV4-1 and TRBJ2-7, with unresolved D. This CDR3 contains 15 residues. Germline V CDR1 and CDR2: MGHRA, YSYEKL. Trimming removed 3 bases from V and 0 bases from J, with 12 bases in between. In DNA form, the CDR3 reads TGCGCCAGCAGCCATGCCGGCAGTACCTCCTACGAGCAGTACTTC. As protein: CASSHAGSTSYEQYF.

Remarks on this clonotype: The conserved closing phenylalanine or tryptophan is absent in this CDR3, likely reflecting a read error. The rearrangement joins TRBV11-2 to TRBJ2-2; perhaps TRBD2 as D (6 bases). CDR1 and CDR2 from the germline V gene are SGHAT and FQNNGV. The CDR3 runs 15 residues. The CDR3 region is CASSFAGSNTRELFL. CDR3 in DNA: TGTGCCAGCAGCTTTGCGGGGTCGAACACCCGGGAGCTGTTTTTA.

This clonotype was seen repeatedly, ten times or more. This chain connects TRBV4-2 to TRBJ2-1; the match to TRBD2 covers 7 bases. After removal of 5 bases from V and 7 bases from J, the junction contained 2 bases not matched to a gene. This CDR3 contains 12 residues. Germline V gene data show CDR1 as LGHNA and CDR2 as YNFKEQ. The CDR3 DNA follows: TGTGCCAGCAGCGGGGGGGTGAATGAGCAGTTCTTC. Residues: CASSGGVNEQFF.

With respect to this clonotype: A read error may be the cause here, since a much bigger clone is one base away. This sequence joins TRBV4-1 and TRBJ2-7; D call uncertain. Per the germline V gene, CDR1 is MGHRA and CDR2 is YSYEKL. The CDR3 runs 14 residues. Trimming stripped 6 bases from V and 5 bases from J, with 17 bases between. The CDR3 is CASSLNDKFHEQYF. CDR3 in DNA: TGCGCCAGCAGTCTAAATGACAAGTTCCACGAGCAGTACTTC.

The chain recombines TRBV5-1 with TRBJ2-2, with 9 bases fitting TRBD1. The CDR3 has 15 amino acids. Germline V lookup: CDR1 SGHRS, CDR2 YFSETQ. After removal of 4 bases from V and 5 bases from J, the junction contained 6 bases not matched to a gene. The DNA for the CDR3 is TGCGCCAGCAGCCAGGGACAGGGTAGGACCGGGGAGCTGTTTTTT. Translating it yields CASSQGQGRTGELFF.

In its sample, this clonotype was seen a few times. The chain has TRBV6-5 and TRBJ2-2; 7 bases are shared with TRBD2. The V and J ends lost 4 bases and 8 bases, in that order; junction bases with no gene match: 10. CDR1 and CDR2 from the germline V gene are MNHEY and SVGAGI. The CDR3 consists of 15 residues. The CDR3: CASSSAGLTGGELFF. The CDR3 DNA is TGTGCCAGCAGTTCCGCGGGACTAACGGGAGGGGAGCTGTTTTTT.

For this clonotype: At one end the junction does not follow the germline gene, possibly because of a read error. The chain has TRBV29-1 and TRBJ2-7; 9 positions agree with TRBD1. Germline lookup yields CDR1 SQVTM and CDR2 ANQGSEA. CDR3 length: 14 amino acids. The CDR3: CSVLVTGGEGEQYF. In nucleotides, the CDR3 is TGTAGCGTACTAGTTACAGGGGGCGAGGGCGAGCAGTACTTC.

With regard to this clonotype: Likely a read error: the CDR3 ends without its conserved phenylalanine or tryptophan. This chain links TRBV5-4 with TRBJ1-1, with a weak D call TRBD1 (5 bases). Trimming removed 5 bases at V and 1 base at J, with 18 bases between. The CDR3 sequence is 16 residues long. Germline V lookup: CDR1 SGHNT, CDR2 YYREEE (reference sequence). CDR3 nucleotide sequence: TGTGCCAGCAGTCAGGGAGGGCGCGGCTCGAACACTGAAGCTTTCTCT. Protein sequence: CASSQGGRGSNTEAFS.

The sample holds a few counts of this clonotype. This sequence may be a read error, since a much larger clone differs from it by one base. The chain has TRBV7-8 and TRBJ2-6, with 8 bases lining up with TRBD2. Per the germline V gene, CDR1 is SGHVS and CDR2 is FQNEAQ. The CDR3 has 17 amino acids. Here the CDR3 DNA reads TGTGCCAACAGCTTAGACGGGAGGGGGGCTGGGGCCAACGTCCTGACTTTC. It encodes CANSLDGRGAGANVLTF.

This clonotype turned up a few times. A junction end diverges from the germline sequence, so it may reflect a read error. The rearrangement links TRBV29-1 to TRBJ2-4; tentatively, D is TRBD1 (5 bases). CDR1 SQVTM and CDR2 ANQGSEA come from the germline V gene. The CDR3 length is 14 residues. The CDR3 DNA reads as TGCAGCGTTGAAGATCAGGGTTCCAAAAACATTCGGTATTTC. Its translation: CSVEDQGSKNIRYF. Full variable domain (missing parts from reference TRBV29-1 and TRBJ2-4): SAVISQKPSRDICQRGTSLTIQCQVDSQVTMMFWYRQQPGQSLTLIATANQGSEATYESGFVIDKFPISRPNLTFSTLTVSNMSPEDSSIYLCSVEDQGSKNIRYFGAGTRLSVL.

The chain couples TRBV5-1 to TRBJ2-1; a possible D gene is TRBD2 (6 bases). The germline V gene encodes CDR1 SGHRS and CDR2 YFSETQ. V dropped 4 bases and J dropped 8 bases, with 19 bases sitting between them. The CDR3 has 15 amino acids. DNA for the CDR3: TGCGCCAGCAGCGATACTAACGGGAGTGTCGATGAGCAGTTCTTC. Its protein is CASSDTNGSVDEQFF.

In its sample, this clonotype was seen a few times. Possible read error: a much larger clone is one base away. The chain joins TRBV29-1 to TRBJ2-1; D gene unclear. In germline, CDR1 is SQVTM, CDR2 ANQGSEA. The ends were cut back, 7 bases at V and 0 bases at J, with 10 bases in the middle. The CDR3 consists of 13 residues. The CDR3 DNA follows: TGCAGCGCCGCCCTCCTCTCCTACAATGAGCAGTTCTTC. Residues: CSAALLSYNEQFF.

Concerning this clonotype: The junction and the germline gene differ at one end; a read error may be behind it. V usage is TRBV29-1 and J usage is TRBJ1-5, with 8 bases identical to TRBD1. CDR3 length: 14 amino acids. In germline, CDR1 is SQVTM, CDR2 ANQGSEA. CDR3 in DNA: TGTAGCGTCTCGGCAGGGGGCGGCAATCTGCCCCAGCATTTT. This gives the protein CSVSAGGGNLPQHF.

This clonotype was counted a single time. The CDR3 carries no conserved terminal phenylalanine or tryptophan, so it likely arises from a read error. The J gene is TRBJ2-1, the V gene TRBV11-2, with no clear D. This CDR3 has 16 amino acids. V lost 0 bases and J lost 3, with 12 bases in between. Looked up from germline, CDR1 is SGHAT and CDR2 is FQNNGV. CDR3: CASSLDPESFYNEQFL. For the CDR3, the DNA is TGTGCCAGCAGCTTAGATCCAGAGAGTTTCTACAATGAGCAGTTCTTA.

This clonotype was counted ten times or more. The chain combines TRBV7-9 with TRBJ2-5; D possibly corresponds to TRBD1 (6 bases). The CDR3 runs 14 residues. Germline CDR1 is SEHNR and CDR2 is FQNEAQ (reference sequence). Between the trimmed V and J ends, which lost 6 bases and 1 base, there was a span of 12 bases. The CDR3: CASSRTGTQETQYF. In DNA, the CDR3 is TGTGCCAGCAGTCGAACAGGGACCCAAGAGACCCAGTACTTC.

This clonotype was observed a single time. The missing conserved phenylalanine or tryptophan at the end of this CDR3 makes a read error likely. V usage is TRBV12-3 or TRBV12-4 and J usage is TRBJ2-1, with 7 bases lining up with TRBD2. The CDR3 has 15 residues. CDR3 region: CASILAGASCNEQFL. The CDR3 coding sequence is TGTGCCAGCATCTTAGCGGGCGCGTCCTGCAATGAGCAGTTCTTA.

Turning to this clonotype: In this CDR3 the conserved last residue, phenylalanine or tryptophan, is missing, so a read error is likely. The chain combines TRBV12-3 or TRBV12-4 with TRBJ1-1; weak D call: TRBD1 (6 bases). V was shortened by 3 bases and J by 0 bases, with 14 bases between the two germline ends. CDR3 length equals 16 residues. The CDR3 is CASSFGQGSMNTEAFI. For the CDR3, the DNA is TGTGCCAGCAGTTTCGGTCAGGGGAGCATGAACACTGAAGCTTTCATT.

To note about this clonotype: One end of the junction does not line up with germline, which may come from a read error. This chain links TRBV11-2 with TRBJ2-1; unclear D gene. Germline V gives CDR1 SGHAT, CDR2 FQNNGV. The CDR3 is 14 residues long. The CDR3 DNA reads TGTGCCAGCAGCTCCGCAGCAGGCGGTAATGACCAGTTCTTC. As protein: CASSSAAGGNDQFF.

Comment on this clonotype: This likely comes from a read error, as the CDR3 has no conserved phenylalanine or tryptophan at its end. The J gene is TRBJ2-1, the V gene TRBV6-6; tentative D call: TRBD1 (6 bases). V was cut by 6 bases and J by 3 bases, with 12 bases left in between. Germline lookup yields CDR1 MNHNY and CDR2 SVGAGI (reference sequence). CDR3 size: 14 residues. In DNA, the CDR3 is TGTGCCAGCAGGCTGACAGGTGACTACAATGAGCAGTTCCTC. This translates into CASRLTGDYNEQFL.

Concerning this clonotype itself: Since the CDR3 does not end with the conserved phenylalanine or tryptophan, this likely comes from a read error. CDR3 DNA sequence: TGCGCCAGGAGCCTAGGACAGGGGGCGGTCGGCGAGCAGTTCCTC. Its translation is CARSLGQGAVGEQFL. The chain links TRBV4-1 to TRBJ2-1; 11 nucleotides agree with TRBD1. The germline CDR1 and CDR2 sequences are MGHRA and YSYEKL. The CDR3 contains 15 residues.

V usage is TRBV29-1 and J usage is TRBJ2-1; weak D call: TRBD1 (6 bases). This CDR3 has 14 residues. V was clipped by 5 bases and J by 2 bases, with 13 bases between them. Germline CDR1 reads SQVTM; CDR2 reads ANQGSEA. The CDR3 coding sequence is TGCAGCGTTCTTGTACAGGGCACCTACAATGAGCAGTTCTTC. Encoded protein: CSVLVQGTYNEQFF.

On this clonotype: The junction does not match germline at one end; this may be a read error. The V call is TRBV29-1, the J call TRBJ1-1; 8 bases are a match to TRBD1. The CDR3 runs to 14 residues. CDR1 and CDR2 from the germline V gene are SQVTM and ANQGSEA. In nucleotides, the CDR3 is TGCTGCGTGTGTCCCAGGGGGCGGAACACCGAAGCTTTCTTT. Translation: CCVCPRGRNTEAFF.

This clonotype has a handful of counts. A read error may explain this, as a much larger clone is one base away. V gene TRBV29-1 combines with J gene TRBJ2-1; D unclear. The length of the CDR3 is 15 residues. Germline V gene sequence: CDR1 SQVTM, CDR2 ANQGSEA. The CDR3 DNA reads as TGCAGCGTTGATCTTTCTAGGGCCAATACCAATGTGCAGTTCTTC. Translating it yields CSVDLSRANTNVQFF.

This clonotype was counted at least ten times. The CDR3 is CASTIGSHRELFF. For the CDR3, the DNA is TGTGCCAGCACCATAGGGTCCCACCGGGAGCTGTTTTTT. The genes are TRBV6-2 or TRBV6-3 and TRBJ2-2, with unresolved D. The V gene lost 7 bases and the J gene lost 9 bases, with 15 bases spanning the gap. Germline V CDR1 and CDR2: MNHEY, SVGEGT. The CDR3 loop spans 13 amino acids.

With regard to this clonotype: A much bigger clone sits one base away, suggesting this may be a read error. V gene TRBV9 combines with J gene TRBJ2-7, with TRBD2 as a possible D gene (5 bases). Germline V gene lookup returns CDR1 SGDLS and CDR2 YYNGEE. V was clipped by 4 bases and J by 0 bases, with 14 bases between them. The CDR3 extends over 15 amino acids. The CDR3 nucleotides are TGTGCCAGCAGCACTGGACGGGGTGTCTCCTACGAGCAGTACTTC. Its protein is CASSTGRGVSYEQYF.

The table lists this clonotype with a count of one. A much larger clone lies a single base off, so this may be a read error. This sequence joins TRBV5-1 and TRBJ2-3; no clear D gene. This CDR3 region has 16 residues. Germline V gene lookup returns CDR1 SGHRS and CDR2 YFSETQ. V shed 1 base and J shed 0 bases, with 12 bases lying between them. The CDR3 DNA reads as TGCGCCAGCAGCTTGAACAGCCGCACTAGCACAGATACGCAGTATTTT. It yields the protein CASSLNSRTSTDTQYF.

Regarding this clonotype: The junction does not match germline at one end; this may be a read error. V gene TRBV28 combines with J gene TRBJ1-5, with D uncertain. The CDR3 length is 14 residues. Germline CDR1 MDHEN, CDR2 SYDVKM. CDR3 coding DNA: TGTGCTAGCACTCGTCATGGCCTCAATCAGCCCCACCATTTT. Protein product: CASTRHGLNQPHHF.